This T cell receptor beta chain was captured in a study of blood T cell repertoires in COVID-19. Here immunoSEQ multiplex PCR was the method, and the copy in TCRdb shows in-frame clones only, minus some. The table has tens of thousands of clones, around 84% seen once. The junction had 2 bases not matched to a gene; V was cut back by 5 bases and J by 2 bases. CDR3 length: 13 amino acids. This chain uses TRBV12-3 or TRBV12-4 with TRBJ1-2, with 7 bases matching TRBD1. The receptor comes from a woman of 80 years or more in a cohort sampled during active or convalescent COVID-19. The sequenced material came from peripheral blood. DNA for the CDR3: TGTGCCAGCAGTAAACAGGGGAACTATGGCTACACCTTC. Translating it yields CASSKQGNYGYTF.